This is a list of T cell receptor beta chains from one sample in a study of cytomegalovirus exposure and HLA in healthy donors. Profiling relied on immunoSEQ multiplex PCR, and the TCRdb table lists in-frame clones only, not all of them. Counted here are 200,000 or so clones, approximately 79% occurring once; the ten biggest clones make up around 1.7%. The source material was PBMCs. The receptor set was obtained from a man aged 50 to 59 in good health and CMV-seronegative. CDR3s include the opening cysteine and the closing phenylalanine or tryptophan. D genes are given only for firm matches. Only some rows state a clone size, as once, few, many or a class for expanded clones.

J gene | V gene | clone size | CDR3 length | D gene | CDR3 DNA | CDR3 protein
TRBJ2-7 | TRBV11-2 | - | 13 | - | TGTGCCAGCAGCCCCGGACAGTTCTACGAGCAGTACTTC | CASSPGQFYEQYF
TRBJ2-1 | TRBV28 | once | 12 | - | TGTGCCAGCAGTTTAGAGGGAGATGAGCAGTTCTTC | CASSLEGDEQFF
TRBJ2-1 | TRBV15 | - | 16 | - | TGTGCCACCGGAGGGCTGGGTCATCTAAGAGGGAGTGAGCAGCTCTTC | CATGGLGHLRGSEQLF
TRBJ2-1 | TRBV29-1 | - | 15 | - | TGCAGCGCCGGACGGCTAGCGACCCTCGACAATGAGCAGTTCTTC | CSAGRLATLDNEQFF
TRBJ1-5 | TRBV27 | - | 16 | TRBD1 | TGTGCCAGCAGTCCCGACCGGGACAGGGTCAATCAGCCCCAGCATTTT | CASSPDRDRVNQPQHF
TRBJ2-7 | TRBV7-9 | - | 14 | TRBD2 | TGTGCCAGCAGCACGGGACTACTGAAGGGCGAGCAGTACTTC | CASSTGLLKGEQYF
TRBJ2-7 | TRBV5-5 | - | 16 | - | TGTGCCAGCAGCTTGCTTCCAGGGTCAGGATCCTACGAGCAGTACTTC | CASSLLPGSGSYEQYF
TRBJ2-5 | TRBV7-2 | few | 15 | - | TGTGCCAGCAGCTCCTATGGGGCAGGATACGAGACCCAGTACTTC | CASSSYGAGYETQYF
TRBJ2-2 | TRBV27 | - | 13 | TRBD1 | TGTGCCAGCACGGGACAGGGGGTAATTGAGCTGTTTTTT | CASTGQGVIELFF
TRBJ2-1 | TRBV28 | - | 14 | TRBD1 | TGTGCCACTACCGGGACAGGGGGCAGGTTTGAGCAGTTCTTC | CATTGTGGRFEQFF
TRBJ2-7 | TRBV18 | - | 15 | TRBD2 | TGTGCCAGCTCACTTATAGGACTAGCGGGAGAGCCGACGTACTTC | CASSLIGLAGEPTYF
TRBJ2-7 | TRBV7-3 | - | 13 | - | TGTGCCAGCAGCTTAACGGAGGGGTACGAGCAGTACTTC | CASSLTEGYEQYF
TRBJ1-3 | TRBV4-1 | - | 17 | - | TGCGCCAGCAGCCACCAACCCGGACTGTACTCTGGAAACACCATATATTTT | CASSHQPGLYSGNTIYF
TRBJ1-1 | TRBV6-5 | - | 12 | - | TGTGCCAGCAGCGGGACTCGGAGGAGGGCTTTCTTT | CASSGTRRRAFF
TRBJ1-1 | TRBV11-2 | - | 15 | - | TGTGCCAGCAGCTTAGTGCGGGGGAGGAACACTGAAGCTTTCTTT | CASSLVRGRNTEAFF
TRBJ1-4 | TRBV28 | - | 15 | - | TGTGCCAGCAGTTTAGGCTGGTCAGCTAATGAAAAACTGTTTTTT | CASSLGWSANEKLFF
TRBJ1-1 | TRBV27 | - | 13 | - | TGTGCCAGCAGTATTCAGATGAACACTGAAGCTTTCTTT | CASSIQMNTEAFF
TRBJ2-2 | TRBV7-3 | once | 17 | TRBD2 | TGTGCCAGCAGCTCCCCCTGGGGGGGAGGAGCCACCGGGGAGCTGTTTTTT | CASSSPWGGGATGELFF
TRBJ2-5 | TRBV28 | - | 14 | - | TGTGCCAGCAGCAAGGGGGGGGGCCAAGAGACCCAGTACTTC | CASSKGGGQETQYF
TRBJ2-5 | TRBV5-1 | once | 16 | - | TGCGCCAGCAGCCCCTCCATCCACCCCGCGGCGGAGACCCAGTACTTC | CASSPSIHPAAETQYF
TRBJ2-3 | TRBV5-4 | - | 16 | TRBD2 | TGTGCCAGCAGCTACGGGGGGGGCGGGAGCACAGATACGCAGTATTTT | CASSYGGGGSTDTQYF
TRBJ2-2 | TRBV7-6 | - | 14 | TRBD1 | TGTGCCATCTTGGACAGGGACTTGTCCGGGGAGCTGTTTTTT | CAILDRDLSGELFF
TRBJ1-1 | TRBV5-4 | - | 14 | TRBD1 | TGTGCCAGCAGCTTGGGACAGGGCTACACTGAAGCTTTCTTT | CASSLGQGYTEAFF
TRBJ2-7 | TRBV27 | - | 16 | TRBD2 | TGTGCCAGCAGTTCGGATCCGGGACTAGTATCCTACGAGCAGTACTTC | CASSSDPGLVSYEQYF
TRBJ2-1 | TRBV15 | - | 14 | - | TGTGCCACCAGCAGAGAGGCAGGGTACAATGAGCAGTTCTTC | CATSREAGYNEQFF
TRBJ2-1 | TRBV6-5 | - | 16 | - | TGTGCCAGCAGTTCCTTCTATCGGGAGAAGAACAATGAGCAGTTCTTC | CASSSFYREKNNEQFF
TRBJ2-7 | TRBV28 | - | 14 | - | TGTGCCAGCTCACTCGGCGGCTCCTCCTACGAGCAGTACTTC | CASSLGGSSYEQYF
TRBJ2-7 | TRBV25-1 | - | 14 | - | TGTGCCAGACCCCCGGGACTTCTTCCCCACGAGCAGTACTTC | CARPPGLLPHEQYF
TRBJ2-7 | TRBV6-1 | few | 14 | TRBD2 | TGTGCCAGCAGTCCGGGACTAGAGACCTACGAGCAGTACTTC | CASSPGLETYEQYF
TRBJ2-1 | TRBV30 | - | 15 | TRBD2 | TGTGCCTGGAGTGTACGGCGGGGGGGATACAATGAGCAGTTCTTC | CAWSVRRGGYNEQFF
TRBJ2-7 | TRBV11-2 | few | 16 | - | TGTGCCAGCAGCTCAGTTGTGGGTGGGAGCTCCTACGAGCAGTACTTC | CASSSVVGGSSYEQYF
TRBJ2-3 | TRBV27 | - | 15 | - | TGTGCCAGCAGTCCCTGGGGCGGTCGCACAGATACGCAGTATTTT | CASSPWGGRTDTQYF
TRBJ2-1 | TRBV19 | - | 15 | TRBD2 | TGTGCCAGTAGTACTGGACTAGCGGGAGTACATGAGCAGCTCTTC | CASSTGLAGVHEQLF
TRBJ2-2 | TRBV5-4 | - | 17 | TRBD2 | TGTGCCAGCAGCCCCCGGGAACCGGGACTAGTTGCCGGGGAGCTGTTTTTT | CASSPREPGLVAGELFF
TRBJ2-2 | TRBV7-6 | - | 14 | TRBD2 | TGTGCCAGCAGACGGACTAGCGGCACCGGGGAGCTGTTTTTT | CASRRTSGTGELFF
TRBJ2-5 | TRBV7-7 | once | 15 | TRBD1 | TGTGCCAGCAGCTTAGGAGGGGGCCCCCAAGAGACCCAGTACTTC | CASSLGGGPQETQYF
TRBJ2-5 | TRBV15 | - | 14 | TRBD1 | TGTGCCACCAGCGTCCGGGACAGGGGTCAGACCCAGTACTTC | CATSVRDRGQTQYF
TRBJ2-1 | TRBV5-4 | - | 14 | TRBD1 | TGTGCCAGCAGGGACAGGGGGTCCTACAATGAGCAGTTCTTC | CASRDRGSYNEQFF
TRBJ1-5 | TRBV5-1 | - | 15 | TRBD1 | TGCGCCAGCAGCTCAATACCGGGACAGGGACAGCCCCAGCATTTT | CASSSIPGQGQPQHF
TRBJ2-5 | TRBV28 | - | 16 | TRBD2 | TGTGCCAGCAGTAAGGGACTAGCGGGAGGGGGGGAGACCCAGTACTTC | CASSKGLAGGGETQYF
TRBJ1-2 | TRBV25-1 | - | 14 | - | TGTGCCAGCAGTTCTCAGCTCCAGGGATATGGCTACACCTTC | CASSSQLQGYGYTF
TRBJ2-5 | TRBV9 | - | 14 | - | TGTGCCAGCAGCTCCGGGGTCAAACAAGAGACCCAGTACTTC | CASSSGVKQETQYF
TRBJ1-3 | TRBV5-1 | - | 15 | - | TGCGCCAGCAAGGAAATGGACAGTGAAGGTAACACCATATATTTT | CASKEMDSEGNTIYF
TRBJ1-4 | TRBV30 | - | 13 | TRBD1 | TGTGCCTGGAGCGACAGGGGGGGTGAAAAACTGTTTTTT | CAWSDRGGEKLFF
TRBJ2-7 | TRBV7-8 | few | 14 | TRBD2 | TGTGCCAGCAGCCGGGACTACCCAGGTTACGAGCAGTACTTC | CASSRDYPGYEQYF
TRBJ2-3 | TRBV4-1 | - | 15 | TRBD2 | TGCGCCAGCAGCCAGCTAGCGGAGGGCACAGATACGCAGTATTTT | CASSQLAEGTDTQYF
TRBJ1-2 | TRBV6-5 | - | 15 | TRBD1 | TGTGCCAGCAGACGACAGGGACAGGGCGGCTATGGCTACACCTTC | CASRRQGQGGYGYTF
TRBJ1-2 | TRBV27 | - | 14 | - | TGTGCCAGCAGTCTCTCGGGAGCTAACTATGGCTACACCTTC | CASSLSGANYGYTF
TRBJ2-1 | TRBV25-1 | few | 15 | TRBD1 | TGTGCCAGCAGCGAGGGGGACAGTTCAGTCTATGAGCAGTTCTTC | CASSEGDSSVYEQFF
TRBJ2-3 | TRBV7-2 | - | 14 | - | TGTGCCAGCAGCCCAAAGCGGGCCACAGATACGCAGTATTTT | CASSPKRATDTQYF
TRBJ2-7 | TRBV19 | - | 15 | TRBD1 | TGTGCCAGTAGTTCGACAGGGGGTGGCTCCTACGAGCAGTACTTC | CASSSTGGGSYEQYF
TRBJ2-5 | TRBV2 | once | 13 | TRBD1 | TGTGCCAGCAGGCAGGGGGCGGGAGAGACCCAGTACTTC | CASRQGAGETQYF
TRBJ2-1 | TRBV28 | - | 16 | - | TGTGCCAGCAGTACACCTTCGGCGGGCTACTACAATGAGCAGTTCTTC | CASSTPSAGYYNEQFF
TRBJ2-5 | TRBV7-2 | - | 18 | - | TGTGCCAGCAGCCCTTGGGGGGGCAGGGCTGGGATCGAAGAGACCCAGTACTTC | CASSPWGGRAGIEETQYF
TRBJ1-6 | TRBV9 | once | 15 | TRBD1 | TGTGCCAGCAGCGTAGGAACAGGGGGCAGTTCACCCCTCCACTTT | CASSVGTGGSSPLHF
TRBJ2-7 | TRBV7-6 | once | 15 | - | TGTGCCAGCAGCCTTCGGGAGTCTTCGTCCTACGAGCAGTACTTC | CASSLRESSSYEQYF
TRBJ1-5 | TRBV28 | - | 15 | TRBD1 | TGTGCCAGCAGTTACCCGGACAGGCGGAATCAGCCCCAGCATTTT | CASSYPDRRNQPQHF
TRBJ2-3 | TRBV19 | - | 15 | - | TGTGCCAGTAGTCTCTCCGGGACAATCGCAGATACGCAGTATTTT | CASSLSGTIADTQYF
TRBJ2-3 | TRBV5-1 | - | 16 | TRBD1 | TGCGCCAGCAGCTTGGACAGGGGGCCCTTCACAGATACGCAGTATTTT | CASSLDRGPFTDTQYF